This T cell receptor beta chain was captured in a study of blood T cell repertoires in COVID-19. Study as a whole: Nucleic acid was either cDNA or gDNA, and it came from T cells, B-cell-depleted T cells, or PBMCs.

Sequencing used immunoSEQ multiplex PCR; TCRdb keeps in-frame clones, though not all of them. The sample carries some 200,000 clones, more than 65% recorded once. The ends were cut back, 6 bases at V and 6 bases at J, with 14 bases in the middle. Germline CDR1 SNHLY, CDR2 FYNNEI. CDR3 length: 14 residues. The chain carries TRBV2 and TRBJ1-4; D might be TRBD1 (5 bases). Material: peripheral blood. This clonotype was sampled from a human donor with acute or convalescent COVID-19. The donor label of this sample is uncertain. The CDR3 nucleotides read TGTGCCAGCAGGACCGGATTAGGGGATGAAAAACTGTTTTTT. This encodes CASRTGLGDEKLFF.